The 2 T cell receptor beta chains below come from one sample, sequenced in a study of cytomegalovirus exposure and HLA in healthy donors. 60 Vbeta and 13 Jbeta primers were used in PCR. The protocol was immunoSEQ multiplex PCR, while the TCRdb copy is restricted to in-frame clones and leaves out a portion. Its listing shows around 150,000 clones. Input material: PBMCs. Receptors were obtained from a woman aged 60-70 years in good health and CMV-seronegative.

The chain couples TRBV18 to TRBJ1-4; no clear D. This CDR3 has 16 amino acids. Germline V gene data show CDR1 as KGHSH and CDR2 as LQKENI. V lost 6 bases, J lost 0 bases, and 14 bases lay in between. Here the CDR3 reads CASSGVLYSTNEKLFF. The CDR3 DNA reads as TGTGCCAGCTCCGGAGTTCTGTATTCAACTAATGAAAAACTGTTTTTT.

The chain carries TRBV5-4 and TRBJ2-1; possibly TRBD2 for D (6 bases). V gave up 0 bases and J gave up 1 base, with 8 bases separating them. Per the germline V gene, CDR1 is SGHNT and CDR2 is YYREEE (reference sequence). CDR3 length: 15 amino acids. The CDR3 reads CASSLASVSYNEQFF. DNA for the CDR3: TGTGCCAGCAGCTTGGCTAGCGTTTCCTACAATGAGCAGTTCTTC.